This TCR beta chain is drawn from a study of shared clonotypes between healthy human individuals. Study results and caveats: The authors sampled blood alone, and tissue repertoires likely differ.

Sequenced by immunoSEQ multiplex PCR; TCRdb stores in-frame clones only, minus some. The repertoire holds over 700,000 clones, with 72% as singletons. CDR1 is SGHTA, CDR2 FQGNSA, per germline. The CDR3 runs 13 residues. The germline V and J ends were trimmed by 4 bases and 6 bases, with 13 bases remaining between them. As concerns this clone: Its antigen is unknown.

The chain recombines TRBV7-2 with TRBJ2-7; the D gene is possibly TRBD2 (5 bases). The sequencing input was memory CD4+ T cells sorted from blood. Stated subset: CD45RA-negative fraction. The origin of this receptor is a woman aged 25 to 39 in good health. The CDR3 protein is CASSSRTPTEQYF. CDR3 DNA: TGTGCCAGCAGCTCGCGGACTCCGACCGAGCAGTACTTC.